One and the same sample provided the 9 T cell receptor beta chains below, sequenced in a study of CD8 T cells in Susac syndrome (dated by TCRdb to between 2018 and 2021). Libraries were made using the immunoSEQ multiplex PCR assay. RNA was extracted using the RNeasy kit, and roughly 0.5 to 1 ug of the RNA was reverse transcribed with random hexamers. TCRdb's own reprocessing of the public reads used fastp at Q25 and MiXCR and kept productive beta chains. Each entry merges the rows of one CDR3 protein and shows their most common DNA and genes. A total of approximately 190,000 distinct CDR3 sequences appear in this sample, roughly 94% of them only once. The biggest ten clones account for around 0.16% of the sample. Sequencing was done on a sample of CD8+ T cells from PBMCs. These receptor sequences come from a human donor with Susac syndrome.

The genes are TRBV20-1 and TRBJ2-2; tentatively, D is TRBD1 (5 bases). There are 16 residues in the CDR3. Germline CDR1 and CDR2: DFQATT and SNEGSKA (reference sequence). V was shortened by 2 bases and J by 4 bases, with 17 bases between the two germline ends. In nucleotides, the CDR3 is TGCAGTGCTAGATCGGCGATTCGGCAGGGCACCGGGGAGCTGTTTTTT. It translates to CSARSAIRQGTGELFF.

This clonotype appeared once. DNA for the CDR3: TGCAGCGTTGTTATCTCGGCGGGAGGGCCGGCCGAGCAGTACTTC. Protein: CSVVISAGGPAEQYF. The chain is built from TRBV29-1 and TRBJ2-7; 9 nucleotides line up with TRBD2. V gave up 4 bases and J gave up 6 bases; unmatched junction bases: 13. The CDR3 is 15 residues long. The germline gives CDR1 SQVTM, CDR2 ANQGSEA.

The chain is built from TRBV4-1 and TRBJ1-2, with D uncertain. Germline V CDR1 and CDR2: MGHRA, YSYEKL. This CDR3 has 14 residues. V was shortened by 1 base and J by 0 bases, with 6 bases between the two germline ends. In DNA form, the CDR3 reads TGCGCCAGCAGCCAAGTTGCAGCTAACTATGGCTACACCTTC. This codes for CASSQVAANYGYTF.

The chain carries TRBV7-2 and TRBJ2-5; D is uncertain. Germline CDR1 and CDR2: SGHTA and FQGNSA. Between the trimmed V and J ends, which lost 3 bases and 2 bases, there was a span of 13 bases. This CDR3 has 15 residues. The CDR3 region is CASSLGGVLQETQYF. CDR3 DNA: TGTGCCAGCAGCTTGGGTGGTGTTTTACAAGAGACCCAGTACTTC.

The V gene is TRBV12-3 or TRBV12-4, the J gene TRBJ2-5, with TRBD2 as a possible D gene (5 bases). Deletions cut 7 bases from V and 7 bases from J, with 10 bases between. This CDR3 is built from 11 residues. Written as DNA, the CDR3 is TGTGCCAGCACCTACCGGGGGACCCAGTACTTC. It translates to CASTYRGTQYF.

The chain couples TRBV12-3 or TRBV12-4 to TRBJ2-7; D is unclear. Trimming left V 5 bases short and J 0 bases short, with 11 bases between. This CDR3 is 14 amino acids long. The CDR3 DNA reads TGTGCCAGCAGTGAGACCTCCAGCTCCTACGAGCAGTACTTC. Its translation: CASSETSSSYEQYF.

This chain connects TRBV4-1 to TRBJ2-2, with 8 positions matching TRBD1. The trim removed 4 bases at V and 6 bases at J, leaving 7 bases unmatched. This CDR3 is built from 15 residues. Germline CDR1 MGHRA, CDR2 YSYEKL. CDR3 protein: CASSPRTGWAGELFF. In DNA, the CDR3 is TGCGCCAGCAGCCCACGGACAGGGTGGGCCGGGGAGCTGTTTTTT.

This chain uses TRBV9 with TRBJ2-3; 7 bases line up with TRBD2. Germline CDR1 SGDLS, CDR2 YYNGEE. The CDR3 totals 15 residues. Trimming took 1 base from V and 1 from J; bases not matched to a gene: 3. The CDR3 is CASSVWDYGTDTQYF. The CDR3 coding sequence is TGTGCCAGCAGCGTATGGGACTATGGCACAGATACGCAGTATTTT.

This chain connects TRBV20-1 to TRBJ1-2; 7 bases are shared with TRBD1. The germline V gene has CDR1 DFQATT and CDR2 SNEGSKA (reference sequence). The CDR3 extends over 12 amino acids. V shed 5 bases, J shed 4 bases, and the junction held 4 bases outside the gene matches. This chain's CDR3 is CSAGQAAYGYTF. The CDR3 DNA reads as TGCAGTGCTGGACAGGCAGCCTATGGCTACACCTTC.